This TCR beta chain was documented in a study of blood T cell repertoires in COVID-19. At the level of the study: The United States, Italy and Spain were the sources of the acute and convalescent COVID-19 samples. Nucleic acid was either cDNA or gDNA, and it came from T cells, B-cell-depleted T cells, or PBMCs.

Authors' analysis steps: Reference gene primer amplification gave estimated nucleated cell counts. The repertoire was sequenced with immunoSEQ multiplex PCR; TCRdb's copy has only in-frame clones and lacks some. V and J calls and clone size are given by that table; D and trimming were obtained from the DNA. The sample records around 150,000 clones, 85% being singletons. V lost 2 bases, J lost 1 base, and 1 base stayed unmatched. Per the germline V gene, CDR1 is SGDLS and CDR2 is YYNGEE. The CDR3 loop spans 14 amino acids. Seattle-derived patients entered the study during active infection and were followed longitudinally.

The V gene is TRBV9, the J gene TRBJ1-1; 8 nucleotides match TRBD1. The TCR was taken from a woman aged 55-70 years with COVID-19, enrolled during active disease. The specimen was peripheral blood. The CDR3 bases are TGTGCCAGCAGCGTCAGGGGGCGGAACACTGAAGCTTTCTTT. Protein sequence: CASSVRGRNTEAFF.